Below, 17 T cell receptor beta chains from the same sample are listed, as sequenced in a study of blood T cell repertoires in COVID-19. Only in-frame clones appear in the TCRdb table, and some are missing; sequencing was by immunoSEQ multiplex PCR. The table shows 130,000 or so clones, with 70% to 80% occurring only once. The sequenced material came from peripheral blood. Receptors originate from a human donor in a cohort sampled during active COVID-19.

This chain uses TRBV5-4 with TRBJ2-7; perhaps TRBD2 as D (7 bases). The germline CDR1 and CDR2 sequences are SGHNT and YYREEE (reference sequence). Trimming removed 4 bases from V and 3 bases from J, with 20 bases in between. This CDR3 has 16 amino acids. The CDR3 DNA reads TGTGCCAGCAGCCTCCTTAGGGGGGGGTTACTCTACGAGCAGTACTTC. Translated, it gives CASSLLRGGLLYEQYF.

There are a few counts of this clone. This chain connects TRBV6-5 to TRBJ2-2; TRBD2 matches at 9 bases. The germline CDR1 and CDR2 sequences are MNHEY and SVGAGI. This CDR3 region has 16 residues. V dropped 2 bases and J dropped 2; count of bases not matched to a gene: 3. The CDR3 is CASSYATSGNTGELFF. In DNA, the CDR3 is TGTGCCAGCAGTTACGCGACTAGCGGCAACACCGGGGAGCTGTTTTTT.

This clone was recorded only once. This chain joins TRBV6-2 or TRBV6-3 and TRBJ2-7; TRBD1 is a possible D gene (6 bases). The CDR3 consists of 16 residues. Germline CDR1 is MNHEY and CDR2 is SVGEGT. V was trimmed by 6 bases and J by 0 bases, leaving 18 bases between them. CDR3 nucleotides: TGTGCCAGCAGCCCTCAGACAGGCCCCAACTCCTACGAGCAGTACTTC. It yields the protein CASSPQTGPNSYEQYF.

This clone has only one observation. The gene calls are TRBV6-5 and TRBJ2-7, with 10 bases that match TRBD1. The CDR3 is 13 amino acids. CDR1 MNHEY and CDR2 SVGAGI come from the germline V gene. V lost 7 bases and J lost 5; bases outside the gene matches: 5. As DNA, the CDR3 is TGTGCCAGCACCGCCGGGACAGGGGACGAGCAGTACTTC. This translates into CASTAGTGDEQYF.

This clone was counted a single time. The J gene is TRBJ2-7, the V gene TRBV2; 13 positions match TRBD2. V gave up 7 bases and J gave up 2 bases; unmatched junction bases: 2. CDR1 is SNHLY, CDR2 FYNNEI, per germline. The CDR3 sequence is 14 residues long. CDR3 amino acids: CASKGTSGTYEQYF. The DNA for the CDR3 is TGTGCCAGCAAAGGGACTAGCGGGACCTACGAGCAGTACTTC.

V and J are TRBV27 and TRBJ2-7; 11 bases are shared with TRBD1. Per the germline V gene, CDR1 is MNHEY and CDR2 is SMNVEV (reference sequence). Germline trimming cut 8 bases from V and 2 bases from J; bases unmatched to any gene: 5. The CDR3 is 14 residues long. CDR3 DNA: TGTGCCAGCGCTAGGACAGGGGGCACCTACGAGCAGTACTTC. Its protein product is CASARTGGTYEQYF.

This clone was detected only once. V gene TRBV29-1 combines with J gene TRBJ2-7, with 7 bases identical to TRBD2. The CDR3 is made up of 13 amino acids. Germline CDR1 reads SQVTM; CDR2 reads ANQGSEA. J gave up 2 bases and V 7 bases, and 8 bases lay outside the gene matches. The CDR3 bases are TGCAGCGCTGCTAGCGGAATTACCTACGAGCAGTACTTC. It translates to CSAASGITYEQYF.

This rearrangement joins TRBV19 to TRBJ2-5; TRBD1 matches at 7 bases. CDR3 length: 15 amino acids. Germline CDR1 is LNHDA and CDR2 is SQIVND (reference sequence). V trimming: 5 bases; J trimming: 5 bases; junction bases outside the gene matches: 11. The CDR3 bases are TGTGCCAGTAGTGGACGAAGGGGGCGTATGGAGACCCAGTACTTC. This codes for CASSGRRGRMETQYF.

The chain combines TRBV30 with TRBJ1-6, with D possibly TRBD1 on 5 matching bases. The germline V and J ends were trimmed by 0 bases and 8 bases, with 11 bases remaining between them. Germline loops: CDR1 GTSNPN, CDR2 SVGIG (reference sequence). This CDR3 spans 14 amino acids. The CDR3 is CAWSVRGGDSPLHF. The DNA of the CDR3 is TGTGCCTGGAGTGTACGGGGGGGGGATTCACCCCTCCACTTT.

V gene TRBV5-5 combines with J gene TRBJ1-4; D gene ambiguous. Germline V lookup: CDR1 SGHKS, CDR2 YYEKEE (reference sequence). Between the trimmed V and J ends, which lost 2 bases and 5 bases, there was a span of 10 bases. This CDR3 is built from 14 residues. The CDR3 sequence is CASSFSWENEKLFF. The CDR3 bases are TGTGCCAGCAGCTTCAGTTGGGAGAATGAAAAACTGTTTTTT. Based on the CDR3 plus reference TRBV5-5 and TRBJ1-4, the full variable domain is DAGVTQSPTHLIKTRGQQVTLRCSPISGHKSVSWYQQVLGQGPQFIFQYYEKEERGRGNFPDRFSARQFPNYSSELNVNALLLGDSALYLCASSFSWENEKLFFGSGTQLSVL.

The genes are TRBV20-1 and TRBJ2-5, with D maybe TRBD2 (6 bases). V was clipped by 5 bases and J by 4 bases, with 8 bases between them. Germline-derived CDR1 and CDR2 are DFQATT and SNEGSKA (reference sequence). This CDR3 is built from 11 residues. The DNA of the CDR3 is TGCAGTGCTCTGGGGGGAGAGACCCAGTACTTC. Protein sequence: CSALGGETQYF.

This chain uses TRBV7-2 with TRBJ1-1, with TRBD1 as a possible D gene (6 bases). Per germline, CDR1 SGHTA and CDR2 FQGNSA. Trimming shortened V by 6 bases and J by 5 bases, and 19 bases separated the two germline ends. CDR3 length: 15 amino acids. Here the CDR3 reads CASSPWDKRRTEAFF. The CDR3 coding sequence is TGTGCCAGCAGTCCCTGGGACAAACGTCGGACTGAAGCTTTCTTT.

In DNA form, the CDR3 reads TGTGCCAGCAGTGATGTGGCGGGCTCGGGAAACACCATATATTTT. It encodes CASSDVAGSGNTIYF. The gene calls are TRBV2 and TRBJ1-3; D uncertain. V gave up 3 bases and J gave up 4 bases, with 13 bases separating them. The CDR3 covers 15 residues. The germline V gene has CDR1 SNHLY and CDR2 FYNNEI.

The chain joins TRBV29-1 to TRBJ1-1, with 8 positions matching TRBD1. V was pared by 6 bases and J by 0 bases, with 6 bases of the junction left unmatched. CDR1 is SQVTM, CDR2 ANQGSEA, per germline. The CDR3 sequence is 14 residues long. The CDR3 sequence: CSVRGQGVNTEAFF. In DNA, the CDR3 is TGCAGCGTAAGAGGACAGGGCGTGAACACTGAAGCTTTCTTT.

This clone was observed a few times. V gene TRBV24-1 combines with J gene TRBJ2-3, with a weak D call TRBD1 (6 bases). Trimming shortened V by 1 base and J by 4 bases, and 11 bases separated the two germline ends. Germline V gives CDR1 KGHDR, CDR2 SFDVKD. The CDR3 is made up of 15 amino acids. The CDR3 loop is CATSDFGRGADTQYF. The CDR3 nucleotides read TGTGCCACCAGTGATTTTGGCAGGGGCGCAGATACGCAGTATTTT.

This clone showed up just a few times. This rearrangement joins TRBV5-6 to TRBJ1-5; D is unclear. From germline, CDR1 is SGHDT and CDR2 YYEEEE. V gave up 0 bases and J gave up 2 bases, with 6 bases separating them. This CDR3 has 14 residues. The CDR3 loop reads CASSLAYGNQPQHF. In nucleotides, the CDR3 is TGTGCCAGCAGCTTGGCGTATGGCAATCAGCCCCAGCATTTT.

This rearrangement joins TRBV7-9 to TRBJ2-7; D might be TRBD2 (6 bases). The CDR3 contains 14 residues. Germline lookup yields CDR1 SEHNR and CDR2 FQNEAQ (reference sequence). V dropped 3 bases and J dropped 7 bases, with 16 bases sitting between them. The CDR3 DNA sequence: TGTGCCAGCAGCTTCACCGGGACTTCGATTGAGCAGTACTTC. Residues: CASSFTGTSIEQYF.